These 15 T cell receptor beta chains originate from one sample sequenced in a study of T cells in narcolepsy. Profiling relied on immunoSEQ multiplex PCR, and the TCRdb table lists in-frame clones only, not all of them. Of about 27,000 clones in the sample, 75% to 80% were seen once. Sample: CD45RA- memory CD4+ T cells from PBMCs. The receptors derive from a human donor with narcolepsy.

The V call is TRBV4-2, the J call TRBJ2-3; TRBD2 agrees at 10 bases. CDR1 LGHNA and CDR2 YNFKEQ come from the germline V gene. The V gene end was trimmed by 1 base and the J gene end by 2 bases; junction bases not matched to a gene: 3. The CDR3 has 16 amino acids. The CDR3 sequence is CASSQVAGGNTDTQYF. DNA of the CDR3: TGTGCCAGCAGCCAAGTAGCGGGGGGAAACACAGATACGCAGTATTTT.

This chain uses TRBV5-5 with TRBJ2-5; TRBD1 matches 7 bases. The CDR3 is made up of 14 amino acids. The germline V gene has CDR1 SGHKS and CDR2 YYEKEE (reference sequence). V gave up 1 base and J gave up 4 bases; unmatched junction bases: 4. Here the CDR3 DNA reads TGTGCCAGCAGCTTGAAGGGGGCCGCAGAGACCCAGTACTTC. As protein: CASSLKGAAETQYF.

A note on this clone: This is likely a read error, given that the CDR3 carries no conserved phenylalanine or tryptophan at its end. The chain combines TRBV10-1 with TRBJ1-4; D possibly corresponds to TRBD1 (6 bases). The CDR3 totals 16 residues. Deletions cut 5 bases from V and 8 bases from J, with 21 bases between. Germline lookup yields CDR1 WNHNN and CDR2 SYGVQD (reference sequence). The CDR3 DNA reads as TGCGCCAGCAGTCTCAACAGGGAATCACTACCCGAAAAACTGTTTCTT. It translates to CASSLNRESLPEKLFL.

With regard to this clone: Additional DNA sequences in this sample encode the identical CDR3. The chain joins TRBV11-3 to TRBJ2-1, with a possible D match to TRBD2 (5 bases). Germline loops: CDR1 SGHNT, CDR2 YENEEA. The CDR3 consists of 14 residues. The V end lost 5 bases, the J end lost 6 bases, and 14 bases lay between the germline ends. CDR3 in amino acids: CASSIMRLSNEQFF. The CDR3, as DNA: TGTGCCAGCAGCATTATGCGACTATCCAATGAGCAGTTCTTC.

V usage is TRBV9 and J usage is TRBJ1-6; TRBD1 might be the D (5 bases). Germline assignment: CDR1 SGDLS and CDR2 YYNGEE. The CDR3 covers 14 residues. Trimming cost V 7 bases and J 7 bases, with 15 bases left between them. For the CDR3, the DNA is TGTGCCAGCCGCGAGGGGTTTGAGAATTCACCCCTCCACTTT. Protein product: CASREGFENSPLHF.

This rearrangement joins TRBV6-1 to TRBJ1-2, with a tentative D call TRBD1 (6 bases). This CDR3 is 12 amino acids long. Germline CDR1 and CDR2: MNHNS and SASEGT. The V end lost 5 bases, the J end lost 8 bases, and 12 bases lay between the germline ends. The CDR3 sequence: CASSYWGQGYTF. The CDR3 nucleotides are TGTGCCAGCAGTTATTGGGGGCAAGGCTACACCTTC.

The chain joins TRBV2 to TRBJ1-3; no clear D gene. The V end was cut by 4 bases, the J end by 0 bases, with 10 bases between. The CDR3 sequence is 15 residues long. The germline gives CDR1 SNHLY, CDR2 FYNNEI. This CDR3 reads CASSARTGSGNTIYF. The DNA of the CDR3 is TGTGCCAGCAGTGCAAGGACGGGCTCTGGAAACACCATATATTTT.

This chain connects TRBV5-5 to TRBJ2-7; 9 nucleotides agree with TRBD2. CDR1 SGHKS and CDR2 YYEKEE come from the germline V gene (reference sequence). With V trimmed by 5 bases and J by 0 bases, 6 bases remained unmatched. This CDR3 has 15 residues. The CDR3 region is CASRFSGGNSYEQYF. CDR3 coding DNA: TGTGCCAGCAGATTTAGCGGGGGAAACTCCTACGAGCAGTACTTC.

CDR3 sequence (DNA): TGTGCCAGCAGCCAAGATCTAAGCGGGGGGGCGGATACGCAGTATTTT. This codes for CASSQDLSGGADTQYF. The chain combines TRBV4-2 with TRBJ2-3; 10 bases are a match to TRBD2. The CDR3 sequence is 16 residues long. Losses at the gene ends were 0 bases for V and 6 bases for J; bases not matched to a gene: 6. CDR1 and CDR2 from the germline V gene are LGHNA and YNFKEQ.

V is TRBV5-1 and J is TRBJ1-2, with 8 bases identical to TRBD1. V lost 2 bases to trimming and J lost 2 bases; unmatched junction nucleotides: 5. Germline CDR1 and CDR2: SGHRS and YFSETQ. CDR3 length equals 15 residues. Written as DNA, the CDR3 is TGCGCCAGCAGCTTATTCGGACAGGGCAACTATGGCTACACCTTC. This codes for CASSLFGQGNYGYTF.

CDR3 nucleotide sequence: TGCGCCAGCAGCCAGTCGGGGGGTCATCGCACAGATACGCAGTATTTT. The encoded protein is CASSQSGGHRTDTQYF. V usage is TRBV5-1 and J usage is TRBJ2-3, with 7 bases aligning to TRBD2. Germline assignment: CDR1 SGHRS and CDR2 YFSETQ. Trimming at V came to 4 bases and at J to 1 base, leaving 9 bases not matched to a gene. The length of the CDR3 is 16 residues.

The rearrangement links TRBV2 to TRBJ2-6; D gene unclear. Germline V lookup: CDR1 SNHLY, CDR2 FYNNEI. Deletions cut 4 bases from V and 0 bases from J, with 7 bases between. This CDR3 is built from 15 residues. CDR3 loop: CASSGSHSGANVLTF. DNA for the CDR3: TGTGCCAGCAGTGGGAGCCACTCTGGGGCCAACGTCCTGACTTTC.

This chain connects TRBV30 to TRBJ2-3; 8 bases are a match to TRBD1. The CDR3 is 17 residues long. Germline V gene lookup returns CDR1 GTSNPN and CDR2 SVGIG (reference sequence). The trim removed 1 base at V and 0 bases at J, leaving 9 bases unmatched. In DNA, the CDR3 is TGTGCCTGGAGTGGCAGAGGACAGGGCCTCAGCACAGATACGCAGTATTTT. Amino acid sequence: CAWSGRGQGLSTDTQYF.

The chain carries TRBV4-1 and TRBJ2-7; D uncertain. CDR1 is MGHRA and CDR2 is YSYEKL in the germline V gene. The CDR3 has 14 amino acids. Trimming removed 2 bases at V and 1 base at J, with 9 bases between. The CDR3 DNA follows: TGCGCCAGCAGCCAACCAGGCGTTTCCTACGAGCAGTACTTC. Protein sequence: CASSQPGVSYEQYF.

The chain uses TRBV10-3 and TRBJ2-1; tentatively, D is TRBD1 (5 bases). V lost 3 bases to trimming and J lost 12 bases, with 9 bases between them. This CDR3 contains 11 residues. Germline-derived CDR1 and CDR2 are ENHRY and SYGVKD. CDR3 in amino acids: CAISEGQGQFF. The CDR3 nucleotides read TGTGCCATCAGTGAAGGACAAGGGCAGTTCTTC.